Each of the 21 T cell receptor beta chains below was sequenced from the same sample in a study of T cells in Graves' hyperthyroidism and ophthalmopathy. Amplified regions were TCR beta CDR3 sequences from RNA transcripts. First-round RT-PCR of the TCR CDR3 relied on the HTBI primer set. TCRdb ran MiXCR on the multiplex PCR reads and lists one entry per CDR3 protein. The repertoire consists of approximately 620,000 distinct CDR3 sequences, with roughly 15% occurring once and the leading ten covering roughly 3.4%. What was sequenced was blood. Receptor source: a woman aged 40 to 49 with Graves' ophthalmopathy.

This clonotype was observed a few times. This chain connects TRBV28 to TRBJ1-6; D uncertain. Trimming stripped 6 bases from V and 5 bases from J, with 8 bases between. Germline V lookup: CDR1 MDHEN, CDR2 SYDVKM. The CDR3 has 13 amino acids. CDR3 bases: TGTGCCAGCAGGGGAGAGAATAATTCACCCCTCCACTTT. Translating it yields CASRGENNSPLHF. Together with reference TRBV28 and TRBJ1-6, the CDR3 gives the full variable domain: DVKVTQSSRYLVKRTGEKVFLECVQDMDHENMFWYRQDPGLGLRLIYFSYDVKMKEKGDIPEGYSVSREKKERFSLILESASTNQTSMYLCASRGENNSPLHFGNGTRLTVT.

This chain links TRBV7-6 with TRBJ2-5, with 9 bases matching TRBD2. J gave up 3 bases and V 3 bases, and 8 bases lay outside the gene matches. This CDR3 is 16 amino acids long. Germline V CDR1 and CDR2: SGHVS, FNYEAQ. The CDR3 sequence is CASSFGVASGKETQYF. The CDR3 region has the DNA TGTGCCAGCAGCTTTGGTGTAGCTAGCGGGAAAGAGACCCAGTACTTC.

This clonotype was seen repeatedly, ten times or more. The chain carries TRBV29-1 and TRBJ1-2, with 7 bases that match TRBD1. J gave up 8 bases and V 6 bases, and 9 bases lay outside the gene matches. Looked up from germline, CDR1 is SQVTM and CDR2 is ANQGSEA. The CDR3 has 12 residues. The CDR3 region is CSVLGQAEGYTF. DNA of the CDR3: TGCAGCGTCCTAGGACAGGCTGAAGGCTACACCTTC.

This clonotype was counted ten times or more. The chain carries TRBV12-3 or TRBV12-4 and TRBJ2-3; 11 bases are shared with TRBD2. The trim removed 7 bases at V and 4 bases at J, leaving 19 bases unmatched. The CDR3 extends over 19 amino acids. The CDR3 DNA sequence: TGTGCCAGCAAGGGCCTACTAGCGGGAGTAACAGCATTAGCAGATACGCAGTATTTT. Translation gives CASKGLLAGVTALADTQYF.

This clonotype came up many times. The chain joins TRBV11-2 to TRBJ2-7; 8 bases agree with TRBD1. Looked up from germline, CDR1 is SGHAT and CDR2 is FQNNGV. This CDR3 contains 14 residues. The ends lost 1 base at V and 9 bases at J; junction bases unmatched: 8. The CDR3 loop reads CASSLVRTGNAQYF. In DNA form, the CDR3 reads TGTGCCAGCAGCTTAGTCCGGACAGGGAACGCGCAGTACTTC. Variable domain in full (rest from reference TRBV11-2 and TRBJ2-7): EAGVAQSPRYKIIEKRQSVAFWCNPISGHATLYWYQQILGQGPKLLIQFQNNGVVDDSQLPKDRFSAERLKGVDSTLKIQPAKLEDSAVYLCASSLVRTGNAQYFGPGTRLTVT.

The rearrangement links TRBV10-2 to TRBJ1-3; D unresolved. The V end lost 0 bases, the J end lost 2 bases, and 2 bases lay between the germline ends. CDR3 size: 13 residues. Germline-derived CDR1 and CDR2 are WSHSY and SAAADI. CDR3 residues: CASSESPGNTIYF. The CDR3 DNA sequence: TGCGCCAGCAGTGAGTCTCCTGGAAACACCATATATTTT.

This sequence joins TRBV10-2 and TRBJ1-6; the D is unclear. V was shortened by 4 bases and J by 4 bases, with 8 bases between the two germline ends. The CDR3 sequence is 14 residues long. Per the germline V gene, CDR1 is WSHSY and CDR2 is SAAADI. This chain's CDR3 is CASSVTDYNSPLHF. The CDR3 region has the DNA TGCGCCAGCAGTGTGACGGATTATAATTCACCCCTCCACTTT.

This clonotype showed up many times. The rearrangement uses TRBV5-1 and TRBJ2-5, with 14 nucleotides matching TRBD2. CDR1 and CDR2 (germline): SGHRS, YFSETQ. V shed 4 bases and J 4 bases; nucleotides not matched to a gene: 9. The CDR3 has 17 residues. This chain's CDR3 is CASSGGTSGGLGETQYF. CDR3 in DNA: TGCGCCAGCAGCGGAGGGACTAGCGGGGGCCTTGGAGAGACCCAGTACTTC.

The J gene is TRBJ2-2, the V gene TRBV30, with D tentatively TRBD1 or TRBD2 (7 bases each). With 8 bases removed from V and 5 bases from J, the gap between germline ends came to 18 bases. The germline gives CDR1 GTSNPN, CDR2 SVGIG (reference sequence). This CDR3 region has 14 residues. The CDR3 nucleotides read TGTGCCCTTTTTCCCCAGGGGGGGACCGGGGAGCTGTTTTTT. It is translated as CALFPQGGTGELFF.

This clonotype was observed at least ten times. J is TRBJ2-1 and V is TRBV7-2; D unresolved. V gave up 1 base and J gave up 8 bases, with 15 bases separating them. The CDR3 sequence is 15 residues long. Germline CDR1 reads SGHTA; CDR2 reads FQGNSA. The CDR3 DNA follows: TGTGCCAGCAGCTTAGGCGATGTTCGACGGGATGAGCAGTTCTTC. This encodes CASSLGDVRRDEQFF.

This clonotype came up many times. The chain employs TRBV7-8 and TRBJ2-7; 10 nucleotides align to TRBD2. V lost 4 bases and J lost 2; bases outside the gene matches: 2. Germline CDR1 SGHVS, CDR2 FQNEAQ. This CDR3 spans 14 amino acids. In DNA, the CDR3 is TGTGCCAGCAGCTCCCTAGCGGGGGCCTACGAGCAGTACTTC. It specifies CASSSLAGAYEQYF.

This clonotype was detected ten times or more. The rearrangement joins TRBV12-3 or TRBV12-4 to TRBJ2-1; D may be TRBD2 (7 bases). This CDR3 has 15 residues. V was shortened by 3 bases and J by 5 bases, with 14 bases between the two germline ends. In DNA, the CDR3 is TGTGCCAGCAGTTTCAGGAGGGGGGGCCACAATGAGCAGTTCTTC. This gives the protein CASSFRRGGHNEQFF.

This clonotype was seen a handful of times. This chain joins TRBV18 and TRBJ2-1, with TRBD2 matching over 9 bases. The CDR3 is made up of 16 amino acids. Germline assignment: CDR1 KGHSH and CDR2 LQKENI. J lost 8 bases, V lost 2 bases, and 10 bases had no gene match. The CDR3 DNA reads as TGTGCCAGCTCACCAGGGGGAGCGGGGGGTGCGGATGAGCAGTTCTTC. Residues: CASSPGGAGGADEQFF.

Many counts were recorded for this clonotype. The V and J genes are TRBV19 and TRBJ1-1; a possible D gene is TRBD1 (6 bases). The CDR3 loop spans 14 amino acids. V lost 4 bases and J lost 1, with 10 bases in between. CDR1 LNHDA and CDR2 SQIVND come from the germline V gene (reference sequence). CDR3 sequence reads: CASSNDRTNTEAFF. In DNA, the CDR3 is TGTGCCAGTAGTAACGACAGGACGAACACTGAAGCTTTCTTT.

This clonotype has ten or more counts. This chain connects TRBV2 to TRBJ2-1; D gene ambiguous. In germline, CDR1 is SNHLY, CDR2 FYNNEI. The length of the CDR3 is 15 residues. V lost 5 bases and J 0 bases, leaving 11 bases between the germline ends. This chain's CDR3 is CASSYSESSYNEQFF. The CDR3 region has the DNA TGTGCCAGCAGTTACTCCGAGAGCTCCTACAATGAGCAGTTCTTC.

The chain joins TRBV5-1 to TRBJ2-1; 7 bases map to TRBD1. Germline V gene sequence: CDR1 SGHRS, CDR2 YFSETQ. The CDR3 totals 15 residues. V lost 4 bases to trimming and J lost 4 bases; unmatched junction nucleotides: 8. CDR3: CASSNTGTDYNEQFF. CDR3 bases: TGCGCCAGCAGCAATACCGGGACAGATTACAATGAGCAGTTCTTC.

The chain couples TRBV6-1 to TRBJ2-6, with D perhaps TRBD2 (5 bases). Germline assignment: CDR1 MNHNS and CDR2 SASEGT. Trimming took 8 bases from V and 0 from J, leaving 20 bases between them. The CDR3 contains 18 residues. The DNA for the CDR3 is TGTGCCAGCCGGGCGGTAGGAGGTGGAGCCTCTGGGGCCAACGTCCTGACTTTC. This translates into CASRAVGGGASGANVLTF.

This clonotype was counted many times. This chain connects TRBV30 to TRBJ2-1; 10 bases agree with TRBD2. The CDR3 is 18 residues long. The ends lost 3 bases at V and 0 bases at J; junction bases unmatched: 11. The germline CDR1 and CDR2 sequences are GTSNPN and SVGIG (reference sequence). The CDR3 sequence is CAWRSGLAGASSYNEQFF. The CDR3 DNA reads as TGTGCCTGGAGAAGTGGGCTAGCGGGGGCCAGCTCCTACAATGAGCAGTTCTTC.

This clonotype was seen a handful of times. An end of the junction differs from the germline gene, which may be a read error. This chain joins TRBV5-1 and TRBJ2-7, with D maybe TRBD2 (6 bases). Per germline, CDR1 SGHRS and CDR2 YFSETQ. This CDR3 region has 14 residues. The CDR3 region is CASGLEGGSYEQYF. The DNA for the CDR3 is TGCGCCAGCGGCTTGGAGGGCGGATCCTACGAGCAGTACTTC.

This clonotype appeared many times. V is TRBV20-1 and J is TRBJ2-7; TRBD1 might be the D (5 bases). Germline assignment: CDR1 DFQATT and CDR2 SNEGSKA (reference sequence). This CDR3 region has 14 residues. V was pared by 5 bases and J by 2 bases, with 16 bases between. CDR3 DNA: TGCAGTGCTGGAAAGGGGAAATCGGCCTACGAGCAGTACTTC. This codes for CSAGKGKSAYEQYF.

The gene calls are TRBV20-1 and TRBJ2-7; the D call may be TRBD1 or TRBD2 (5 bases each). The CDR3 is 14 amino acids. V lost 4 bases to trimming and J lost 5 bases, with 18 bases between them. Germline-derived CDR1 and CDR2 are DFQATT and SNEGSKA (reference sequence). The CDR3 protein is CSAIPGPERHEQYF. The CDR3 DNA reads as TGCAGTGCTATTCCGGGGCCGGAACGGCACGAGCAGTACTTC.